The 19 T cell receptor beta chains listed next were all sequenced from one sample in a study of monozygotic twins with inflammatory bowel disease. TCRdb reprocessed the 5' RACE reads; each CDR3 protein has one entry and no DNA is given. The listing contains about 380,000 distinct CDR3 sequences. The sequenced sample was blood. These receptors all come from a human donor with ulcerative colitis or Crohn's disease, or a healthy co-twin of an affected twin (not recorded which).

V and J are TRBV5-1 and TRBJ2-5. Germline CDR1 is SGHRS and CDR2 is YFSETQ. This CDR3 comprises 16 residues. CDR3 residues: CASSSLATDYQETQYF.

The CDR3 sequence: CASKEIMNTEAFF. J is TRBJ1-1 and V is TRBV27. CDR1 is MNHEY and CDR2 is SMNVEV in the germline V gene (reference sequence). This CDR3 region has 13 residues.

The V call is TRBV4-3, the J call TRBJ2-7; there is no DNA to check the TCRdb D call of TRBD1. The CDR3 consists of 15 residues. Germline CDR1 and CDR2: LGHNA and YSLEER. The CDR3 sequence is CASSQGVAGGYEQYF.

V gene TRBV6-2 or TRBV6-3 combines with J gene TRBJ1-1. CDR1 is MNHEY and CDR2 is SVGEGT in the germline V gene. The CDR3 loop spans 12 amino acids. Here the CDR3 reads CASSRRPEGAFF.

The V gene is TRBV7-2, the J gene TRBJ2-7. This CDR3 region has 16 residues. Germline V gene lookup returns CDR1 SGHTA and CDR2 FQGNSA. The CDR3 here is CASSVGLGQSSYEQYF.

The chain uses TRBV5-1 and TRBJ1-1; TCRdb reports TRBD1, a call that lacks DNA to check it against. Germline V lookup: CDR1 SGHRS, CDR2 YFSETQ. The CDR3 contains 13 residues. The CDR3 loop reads CASSLAGGNEAFF.

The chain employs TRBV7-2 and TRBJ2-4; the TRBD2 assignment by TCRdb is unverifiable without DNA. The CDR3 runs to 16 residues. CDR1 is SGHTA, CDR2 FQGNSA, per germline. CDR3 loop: CASSPRWAVGRNIQYF.

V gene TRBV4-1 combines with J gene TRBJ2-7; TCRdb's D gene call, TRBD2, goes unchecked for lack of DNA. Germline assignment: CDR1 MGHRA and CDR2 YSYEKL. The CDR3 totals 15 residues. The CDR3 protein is CASSQGLAGLYEQYF.

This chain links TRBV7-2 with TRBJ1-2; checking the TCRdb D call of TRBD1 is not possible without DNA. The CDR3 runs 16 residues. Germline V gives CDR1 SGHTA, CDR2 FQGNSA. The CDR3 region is CASSSGLGRGLLGYTF.

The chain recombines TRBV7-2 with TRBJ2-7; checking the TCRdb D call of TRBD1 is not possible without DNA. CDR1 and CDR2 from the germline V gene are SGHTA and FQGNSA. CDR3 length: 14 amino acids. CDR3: CASSLAGRVGEQYF. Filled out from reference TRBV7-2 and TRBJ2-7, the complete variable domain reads GAGVSQSPSNKVTEKGKDVELRCDPISGHTALYWYRQSLGQGLEFLIYFQGNSAPDKSGLPSDRFSAERTGGSVSTLTIQRTQQEDSAVYLCASSLAGRVGEQYFGPGTRLTVT.

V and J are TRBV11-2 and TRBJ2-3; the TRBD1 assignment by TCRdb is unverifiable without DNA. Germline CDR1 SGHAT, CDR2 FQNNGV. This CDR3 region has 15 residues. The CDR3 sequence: CASSLGRGRPDTQYF.

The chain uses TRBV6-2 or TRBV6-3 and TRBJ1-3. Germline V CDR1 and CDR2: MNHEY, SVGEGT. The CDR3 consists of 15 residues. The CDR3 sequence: CASSYPDGSGNTIYF.

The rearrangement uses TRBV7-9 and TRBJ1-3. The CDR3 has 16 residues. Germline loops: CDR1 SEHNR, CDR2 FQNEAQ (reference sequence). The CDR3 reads CASSLAGKNSGNTIYF.

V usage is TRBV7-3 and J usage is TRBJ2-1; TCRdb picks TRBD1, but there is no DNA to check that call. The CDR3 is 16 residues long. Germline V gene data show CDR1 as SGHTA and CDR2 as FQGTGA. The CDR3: CASSLFRVSVNNEQFF.

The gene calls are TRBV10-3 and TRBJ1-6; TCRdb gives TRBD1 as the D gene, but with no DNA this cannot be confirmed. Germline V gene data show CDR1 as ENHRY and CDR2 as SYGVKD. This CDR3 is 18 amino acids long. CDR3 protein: CAISESGTAMGLNSPLHF.

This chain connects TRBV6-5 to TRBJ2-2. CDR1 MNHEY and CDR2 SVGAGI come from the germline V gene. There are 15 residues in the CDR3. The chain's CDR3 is CASSYFVANTGELFF.

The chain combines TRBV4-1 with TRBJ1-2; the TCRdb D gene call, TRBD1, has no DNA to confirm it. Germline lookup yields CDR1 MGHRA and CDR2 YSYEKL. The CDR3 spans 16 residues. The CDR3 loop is CASSQGTGEDLYGYTF.

CDR3 sequence reads: CASSIGTGDLSGNTIYF. The rearrangement links TRBV5-1 to TRBJ1-3; without DNA, the TCRdb call of TRBD1 cannot be checked. Germline loops: CDR1 SGHRS, CDR2 YFSETQ. CDR3 size: 17 residues.

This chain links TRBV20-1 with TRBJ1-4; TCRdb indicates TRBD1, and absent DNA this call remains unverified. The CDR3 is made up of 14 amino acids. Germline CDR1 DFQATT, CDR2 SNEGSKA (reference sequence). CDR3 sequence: CSASLGHNNEKLFF.